The rows below give T cell receptor beta chains drawn from one sample of a study of blood T cell repertoires in COVID-19. The assay was immunoSEQ multiplex PCR, and TCRdb's table has in-frame clones only and misses some. The sample shows 100,000 to 150,000 clones, roughly 82% of them seen only once. Sequencing was carried out using peripheral blood. All receptors come from a human donor in a cohort sampled during active COVID-19. CDR3s include the opening cysteine and the closing phenylalanine or tryptophan. Each record gives: CDR3 protein, CDR3 DNA, clone size, J gene, V gene, D gene. The D gene is left open where the match is weak. Size values are once, few and many counts, or a class for expanded clones, and some rows have none.

CARSSRSTATLAPLHF	TGTGCCAGAAGCTCCCGGTCGACAGCGACCCTGGCGCCCCTCCACTTT	NA	TRBJ1-6	TRBV7-5	NA
CASSTQGWTSLAYEQYF	TGTGCCAGCAGCACCCAGGGGTGGACTAGTTTGGCTTACGAGCAGTACTTC	NA	TRBJ2-7	TRBV21-1	NA
CASSDISRGVGGYTF	TGTGCCAGCAGCGACATTTCCCGGGGGGTTGGAGGCTACACCTTC	NA	TRBJ1-2	TRBV5-5	NA
CASSLGTSGRMTQTQYF	TGCGCCAGCAGCCTAGGGACTAGCGGGAGAATGACCCAGACCCAGTACTTC	NA	TRBJ2-5	TRBV4-1	TRBD2
CASSSGLAGVGTQYF	TGCGCCAGCAGTTCTGGACTAGCGGGAGTGGGGACCCAGTACTTC	NA	TRBJ2-5	TRBV10-1	TRBD2
CASRGTGGETQYF	TGTGCCAGCAGGGGGACAGGGGGAGAGACCCAGTACTTC	NA	TRBJ2-5	TRBV2	TRBD1
CASSPDRAMNTEAFF	TGTGCCAGCAGCCCGGACAGAGCGATGAACACTGAAGCTTTCTTT	NA	TRBJ1-1	TRBV7-9	NA
CASSQSGGSGNTIYF	TGCGCCAGCAGTCAATCAGGAGGTTCTGGAAACACCATATATTTT	NA	TRBJ1-3	TRBV23-1	NA
CATSKTSYSYEQYF	TGTGCCACCTCAAAGACTTCCTACTCCTACGAGCAGTACTTC	NA	TRBJ2-7	TRBV28	NA
CASSIGPGGGHNEQFF	TGTGCCAGTAGTATAGGTCCGGGCGGGGGACACAATGAGCAGTTCTTC	NA	TRBJ2-1	TRBV19	TRBD2
CASSQVPGPPSYNEQFF	TGTGCCAGCAGCCAAGTTCCGGGTCCCCCCTCCTACAATGAGCAGTTCTTC	NA	TRBJ2-1	TRBV3-1/TRBV3-2	NA
CASSATSGLETQYF	TGTGCCAGCAGCGCGACTAGCGGGTTGGAGACCCAGTACTTC	few	TRBJ2-5	TRBV9	TRBD2
CASSGASGIRNEQFF	TGTGCCAGCAGTGGGGCTAGCGGGATTAGGAATGAGCAGTTCTTC	few	TRBJ2-1	TRBV27	TRBD2
CAWNSGSGLAGRNEQFF	TGTGCCTGGAATTCGGGATCGGGACTAGCGGGAAGGAATGAGCAGTTCTTC	NA	TRBJ2-1	TRBV30	TRBD2
CASSSFVSGANVLTF	TGTGCCAGCAGTTCGTTTGTTTCTGGGGCCAACGTCCTGACTTTC	NA	TRBJ2-6	TRBV27	NA
CASSIFRDRANEKLFF	TGTGCCAGTAGTATCTTCCGGGACAGGGCTAATGAAAAACTGTTTTTT	NA	TRBJ1-4	TRBV19	TRBD1
CASSHASGYNEQFF	TGCGCCAGCAGCCATGCTAGCGGCTACAATGAGCAGTTCTTC	NA	TRBJ2-1	TRBV4-1	TRBD2
CASSGLDTGTQYF	TGCGCCAGCAGTGGTTTGGACACAGGGACCCAGTACTTC	NA	TRBJ2-5	TRBV10-1	NA
CASSYRGEQYF	TGTGCCAGCAGTTACCGGGGGGAGCAGTACTTC	NA	TRBJ2-7	TRBV6-2/TRBV6-3	NA
CATSRSEPAGGPGYEQFF	TGTGCCACCAGCAGATCGGAACCCGCGGGAGGGCCGGGCTATGAGCAGTTCTTC	NA	TRBJ2-1	TRBV15	TRBD2
CATSRVGGTYEQYF	TGTGCCACCAGCAGAGTAGGAGGGACCTACGAGCAGTACTTC	NA	TRBJ2-7	TRBV15	NA
CASSYQGTVFNSPLHF	TGTGCCAGCAGTTACCAGGGAACGGTGTTTAATTCACCCCTCCACTTT	NA	TRBJ1-6	TRBV27	NA
CSVEEPGRNEQFF	TGCAGCGTTGAAGAACCAGGGCGGAATGAGCAGTTCTTC	NA	TRBJ2-1	TRBV29-1	NA
CASSIRLYISTDTQYF	TGTGCCAGCAGTATCAGACTCTACATTAGCACAGATACGCAGTATTTT	NA	TRBJ2-3	TRBV5-6	NA
CASSNTPGPSAGAYEQYF	TGTGCCAGCAGCAACACCCCGGGGCCTAGCGCCGGGGCTTACGAGCAGTACTTC	NA	TRBJ2-7	TRBV6-2/TRBV6-3	NA
CASSLTQRLAGVNTGELFF	TGTGCCAGCAGCTTAACACAACGACTAGCGGGAGTTAACACCGGGGAGCTGTTTTTT	once	TRBJ2-2	TRBV11-3	TRBD2
CASSQERSTERPQHF	TGTGCCAGCAGCCAAGAGCGGTCGACGGAGAGGCCCCAGCATTTT	NA	TRBJ1-5	TRBV4-2	NA
CASQRTLAGVTEQYF	TGCGCCAGCCAGAGGACGCTAGCGGGAGTTACCGAGCAGTACTTC	NA	TRBJ2-7	TRBV5-1	TRBD2
CASSYRGRSGTEAFF	TGTGCCAGCAGTTACAGGGGGCGGTCGGGCACTGAAGCTTTCTTT	NA	TRBJ1-1	TRBV6-2/TRBV6-3	TRBD1
CASSYSDRADRGNQPQHF	TGTGCCAGCAGTTACTCGGACAGGGCGGATAGGGGCAATCAGCCCCAGCATTTT	NA	TRBJ1-5	TRBV6-2/TRBV6-3	TRBD1
CASSVVPGLHTDTQYF	TGTGCCAGCAGCGTAGTGCCGGGACTACACACAGATACGCAGTATTTT	once	TRBJ2-3	TRBV9	TRBD2
CASRNLVLAGGTDTQYF	TGTGCCAGCAGAAATCTCGTCTTAGCGGGAGGGACAGATACGCAGTATTTT	NA	TRBJ2-3	TRBV5-4	TRBD2
CASSPRVLRGYTF	TGTGCCAGCAGTCCCCGGGTCCTCCGAGGCTACACCTTC	NA	TRBJ1-2	TRBV28	NA
CASSPQGNYGYTF	TGTGCCAGCAGTCCTCAGGGGAACTATGGCTACACCTTC	once	TRBJ1-2	TRBV12-3/TRBV12-4	NA
CASSYSSSTNTEAFF	TGTGCCAGCAGTTACTCTAGTAGCACGAACACTGAAGCTTTCTTT	NA	TRBJ1-1	TRBV6-5	NA
CASSSGTSAYNEQFF	TGTGCCAGCAGCTCAGGGACTAGCGCGTACAATGAGCAGTTCTTC	once	TRBJ2-1	TRBV7-9	TRBD2
CASSLDRYTEAFF	TGTGCCAGCAGCTTGGACAGATACACTGAAGCTTTCTTT	NA	TRBJ1-1	TRBV5-5	NA
CASSFGTGFGQPQHF	TGCGCCAGCAGCTTTGGGACAGGGTTCGGCCAGCCCCAGCATTTT	NA	TRBJ1-5	TRBV5-1	TRBD1
CASSQDLREQFF	TGTGCCAGCAGCCAAGATCTACGTGAGCAGTTCTTC	NA	TRBJ2-1	TRBV3-1/TRBV3-2	NA
CASRPTSGLAGNDEQFF	TGTGCCAGCAGACCAACAAGCGGACTAGCGGGAAACGATGAGCAGTTCTTC	NA	TRBJ2-1	TRBV27	TRBD2
CASSSSASGSPQYF	TGTGCCAGCAGCTCCTCGGCTAGCGGGTCCCCCCAGTACTTC	NA	TRBJ2-5	TRBV28	TRBD2
CSASEFPSGRVGKNEQYF	TGCAGTGCTAGTGAATTTCCTAGCGGGAGGGTAGGGAAGAACGAGCAGTACTTC	once	TRBJ2-7	TRBV20-1	TRBD2
CASSEAPGHGEAFF	TGTGCCAGCAGTGAAGCACCGGGACATGGTGAAGCTTTCTTT	NA	TRBJ1-1	TRBV2	NA
CASSHGGGYNEQFF	TGCGCCAGCAGCCACGGCGGGGGCTACAATGAGCAGTTCTTC	NA	TRBJ2-1	TRBV4-1	TRBD2
CASSYSIQGQAEQYF	TGTGCCAGCAGTTACTCGATCCAGGGACAGGCCGAGCAGTACTTC	NA	TRBJ2-7	TRBV6-2/TRBV6-3	TRBD1
CASSQPSASGSSREQFF	TGCGCCAGCAGCCAACCCTCGGCTAGCGGGAGCTCTCGTGAGCAGTTCTTC	NA	TRBJ2-1	TRBV4-1	TRBD2
CASSQVGTDGTDTQYF	TGCGCCAGCAGCCAAGTGGGGACAGACGGCACAGATACGCAGTATTTT	NA	TRBJ2-3	TRBV4-1	TRBD1
CASMVLASTDTQYF	TGCGCCAGCATGGTACTAGCGAGCACAGATACGCAGTATTTT	NA	TRBJ2-3	TRBV10-2	TRBD2
CASSYSSQGRNTIYF	TGTGCCAGCAGTTACTCGTCGCAGGGGAGAAACACCATATATTTT	NA	TRBJ1-3	TRBV6-5	NA
CASTHRGTGGTDTQYF	TGTGCCAGCACCCACCGGGGGACAGGGGGCACAGATACGCAGTATTTT	NA	TRBJ2-3	TRBV27	TRBD1
CASSSSGTRLQETQYF	TGTGCCAGCAGCTCATCCGGGACTAGATTACAAGAGACCCAGTACTTC	NA	TRBJ2-5	TRBV7-9	TRBD2
CASRRAEVGANVLTF	TGTGCCAGCAGACGAGCAGAGGTAGGGGCCAACGTCCTGACTTTC	NA	TRBJ2-6	TRBV27	NA
CASSTGTVSNTGELFF	TGTGCCAGCAGCACAGGGACAGTTTCGAACACCGGGGAGCTGTTTTTT	few	TRBJ2-2	TRBV5-8	TRBD1
CASSVSPQDYGYTF	TGTGCCAGCAGCGTATCCCCCCAGGACTATGGCTACACCTTC	once	TRBJ1-2	TRBV9	NA
CASSSRRADGKGQYF	TGTGCCAGCAGCTCCCGGAGGGCGGACGGAAAGGGGCAGTACTTC	NA	TRBJ2-7	TRBV7-2	NA
CASSVDRGTLNTEAFF	TGTGCCAGCAGCGTGGACAGGGGGACCCTGAACACTGAAGCTTTCTTT	NA	TRBJ1-1	TRBV7-9	TRBD1
CASSDGTGGAVGELFF	TGTGCCAGCAGTGATGGGACAGGGGGCGCGGTCGGGGAGCTGTTTTTT	NA	TRBJ2-2	TRBV9	TRBD1